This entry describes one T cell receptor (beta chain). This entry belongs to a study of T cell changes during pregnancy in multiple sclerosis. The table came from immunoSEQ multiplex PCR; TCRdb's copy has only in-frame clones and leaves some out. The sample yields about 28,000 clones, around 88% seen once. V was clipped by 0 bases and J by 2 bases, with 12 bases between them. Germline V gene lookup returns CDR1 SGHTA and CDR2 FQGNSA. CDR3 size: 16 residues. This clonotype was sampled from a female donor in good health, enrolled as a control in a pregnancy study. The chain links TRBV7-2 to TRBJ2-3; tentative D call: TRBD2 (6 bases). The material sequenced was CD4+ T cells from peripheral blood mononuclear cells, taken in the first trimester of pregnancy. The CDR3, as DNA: TGTGCCAGCAGCTTAGCGGGGCGGGGCACCACAGATACGCAGTATTTT. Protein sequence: CASSLAGRGTTDTQYF.